These 26 T cell receptor beta chains were all obtained from the same sample, sequenced in a study of T cells in Graves' hyperthyroidism and ophthalmopathy. TCR beta CDR3 regions were amplified from RNA transcripts. Using the HTBI primer set, a first-round RT-PCR was run on the TCR CDR3. TCRdb reprocessed the multiplex PCR reads with MiXCR, giving one entry per CDR3 protein. This sample has about 24,000 distinct CDR3 sequences, with 49% found just once. The sequenced sample consisted of blood. The source is a woman between 40 and 55 years old with Graves' hyperthyroidism that later progressed to Graves' ophthalmopathy.

The sample holds many counts of this clonotype. The chain links TRBV6-1 to TRBJ1-2; D is unclear. V was shortened by 1 base and J by 2 bases, with 8 bases between the two germline ends. The CDR3 length is 14 residues. Per the germline V gene, CDR1 is MNHNS and CDR2 is SASEGT. CDR3 sequence reads: CASSEVITNYGYTF. In nucleotides, the CDR3 is TGTGCCAGCAGTGAAGTCATCACCAACTATGGCTACACCTTC.

The gene calls are TRBV29-1 and TRBJ1-5; D is ambiguous. CDR1 and CDR2 from the germline V gene are SQVTM and ANQGSEA. V was cut by 5 bases and J by 6 bases, with 14 bases left in between. The CDR3 spans 13 residues. CDR3 in amino acids: CSVRTRDGQPQHF. The CDR3 bases are TGCAGCGTTCGCACCCGTGATGGTCAGCCCCAGCATTTT.

This chain uses TRBV5-1 with TRBJ2-1; 12 bases agree with TRBD2. Losses at the gene ends were 5 bases for V and 9 bases for J; bases not matched to a gene: 6. This CDR3 comprises 14 residues. Germline V gives CDR1 SGHRS, CDR2 YFSETQ. CDR3 sequence (DNA): TGCGCCAGCAGAATGACTAGCGGGAGTGTTGAGCAGTTCTTC. It specifies CASRMTSGSVEQFF.

The CDR3 region is CASSWGTATNTEAFF. CDR3 coding DNA: TGTGCCAGCAGTTGGGGGACAGCAACGAACACTGAAGCTTTCTTT. The genes are TRBV6-5 and TRBJ1-1; 7 nucleotides agree with TRBD1. The CDR3 consists of 15 residues. The ends lost 4 bases at V and 1 base at J; junction bases unmatched: 6. The germline V gene has CDR1 MNHEY and CDR2 SVGAGI.

CDR3 region: CASERGRGEAFF. CDR3 nucleotide sequence: TGTGCCAGCGAAAGGGGGCGCGGTGAAGCTTTCTTT. The chain joins TRBV6-1 to TRBJ1-1; 7 nucleotides align to TRBD1. Germline assignment: CDR1 MNHNS and CDR2 SASEGT. Trimming cost V 8 bases and J 7 bases; bases outside gene matches: 7. The CDR3 length is 12 residues.

This clonotype occurred once. Relative to the germline gene, one junction end is altered; a read error may explain this. The chain links TRBV20-1 to TRBJ2-3; a weak D match, TRBD1 (5 bases). CDR3 length: 12 residues. Germline-derived CDR1 and CDR2 are DFQATT and SNEGSKA (reference sequence). The CDR3 DNA sequence: TGCAGTGTTAGGGCCAGCACAGGTACGCAGTATTTT. It yields the protein CSVRASTGTQYF.

V gene TRBV20-1 combines with J gene TRBJ2-1; TRBD2 is a possible D gene (6 bases). Trimming stripped 3 bases from V and 8 bases from J, with 11 bases between. Germline lookup yields CDR1 DFQATT and CDR2 SNEGSKA (reference sequence). The CDR3 runs 12 residues. This CDR3 is CSASGSMDEQFF. The CDR3 bases are TGCAGTGCTAGCGGGAGTATGGATGAGCAGTTCTTC.

In the case of this clonotype: It is unclear where the CDR3 begins or ends on the DNA, so no DNA is shown, and the CDR3 is as TCRdb lists it. The gene calls are TRBV9 and TRBJ1-2. Per the germline V gene, CDR1 is SGDLS and CDR2 is YYNGEE. Ends included, the CDR3 has 16 residues. CDR3: CVGSPGIPAGTYGCTF.

The table lists this clonotype with many counts. The genes are TRBV4-1 and TRBJ1-1, with a tentative D call TRBD1 (5 bases). The CDR3 totals 12 residues. The germline V gene encodes CDR1 MGHRA and CDR2 YSYEKL. The ends were cut back, 1 base at V and 11 bases at J, with 11 bases in the middle. This CDR3 reads CASSQGWGEAFF. The CDR3 nucleotides are TGCGCCAGCAGCCAAGGTTGGGGGGAGGCTTTCTTT.

The chain is built from TRBV2 and TRBJ2-2, with D possibly matching TRBD2 (6 bases). This CDR3 contains 12 residues. Germline-derived CDR1 and CDR2 are SNHLY and FYNNEI. V was pared by 8 bases and J by 7 bases, with 11 bases between. CDR3 region: CASFPGVGELFF. In nucleotides, the CDR3 is TGTGCCAGCTTCCCGGGAGTCGGGGAGCTGTTTTTT.

The V gene is TRBV15, the J gene TRBJ2-5; the match to TRBD1 covers 8 bases. The CDR3 is 15 amino acids. Looked up from germline, CDR1 is LNHNV and CDR2 is YYDKDF (reference sequence). Unmatched junction bases numbered 3, after V lost 3 bases and J lost 0 bases. The DNA of the CDR3 is TGTGCCACCAGCAGGGCGACAGGGGACCAAGAGACCCAGTACTTC. The encoded protein is CATSRATGDQETQYF.

The V call is TRBV10-3, the J call TRBJ1-6; D unresolved. The CDR3 extends over 13 amino acids. CDR1 ENHRY and CDR2 SYGVKD come from the germline V gene. V was clipped by 6 bases and J by 7 bases, with 10 bases between them. CDR3 nucleotides: TGTGCCATCAGGCCAGGTGAAAATTCACCCCTCCACTTT. Translating gives CAIRPGENSPLHF.

This clonotype was counted only a few times. This sequence joins TRBV29-1 and TRBJ1-2, with D maybe TRBD1 (5 bases). The CDR3 sequence is 13 residues long. The germline V gene encodes CDR1 SQVTM and CDR2 ANQGSEA. The DNA for the CDR3 is TGCATCGGGGGGGAGAGGGACGGCTATGGCTACACCTTC. This gives the protein CIGGERDGYGYTF.

This clonotype was recorded many times. The genes are TRBV4-2 and TRBJ2-7; 8 bases are shared with TRBD2. V dropped 0 bases and J dropped 6; count of bases not matched to a gene: 7. CDR3 length: 15 residues. Germline CDR1 LGHNA, CDR2 YNFKEQ. CDR3 loop: CASSQDLGLGGEQYF. CDR3 bases: TGTGCCAGCAGCCAAGATCTGGGACTAGGGGGCGAGCAGTACTTC.

V usage is TRBV5-1 and J usage is TRBJ2-7; 15 nucleotides agree with TRBD2. Per the germline V gene, CDR1 is SGHRS and CDR2 is YFSETQ. The CDR3 contains 16 residues. With V trimmed by 4 bases and J by 7 bases, 9 bases remained unmatched. The CDR3 protein is CASSTGLAGGPGEQYF. The CDR3, as DNA: TGCGCCAGCAGCACCGGACTAGCGGGAGGGCCAGGGGAGCAGTACTTC.

V gene TRBV25-1 combines with J gene TRBJ1-2; 7 positions agree with TRBD1. The V and J ends lost 1 base and 8 bases, in that order; junction bases with no gene match: 7. This CDR3 has 14 residues. CDR1 is MGHDK, CDR2 SYGVNS, per germline. CDR3 sequence: CASSESRGLRGYTF. Here the CDR3 DNA reads TGTGCCAGCAGTGAATCGAGGGGGCTTCGAGGCTACACCTTC.

This clonotype occurred once. V and J are TRBV7-9 and TRBJ1-4; D gene ambiguous. The germline V gene has CDR1 SEHNR and CDR2 FQNEAQ (reference sequence). The V end lost 2 bases, the J end lost 7 bases, and 17 bases lay between the germline ends. The CDR3 totals 16 residues. This CDR3 reads CASSLRSTRTGEKLFF. For the CDR3, the DNA is TGTGCCAGCAGCTTAAGGAGTACAAGAACGGGTGAAAAACTGTTTTTT.

With regard to this clonotype: A much bigger clone sits one base away, suggesting this may be a read error. The genes are TRBV27 and TRBJ1-3; the D gene is possibly TRBD1 (6 bases). Germline loops: CDR1 MNHEY, CDR2 SMNVEV (reference sequence). CDR3 length equals 15 residues. Trimming removed 7 bases at V and 3 bases at J, with 16 bases between. As DNA, the CDR3 is TGTGCCAGCATGGATGGGGGCGCTTATGGAAACACCATATATTTT. It translates to CASMDGGAYGNTIYF.

This clonotype has a count of ten or more. This could be a read error, since a much larger clone is one nucleotide away. The CDR3 reads CASSEGLNQPQHF. The CDR3 DNA follows: TGTGCCAGCAGTGAAGGGCTCAATCAGCCCCAGCATTTT. The V call is TRBV2, the J call TRBJ1-5; D is ambiguous. V shed 1 base and J shed 3 bases, with 4 bases lying between them. This CDR3 region has 13 residues. Germline V gives CDR1 SNHLY, CDR2 FYNNEI.

This clonotype has only one observation. The chain carries TRBV7-9 and TRBJ2-3; 9 bases fit TRBD1. The CDR3 contains 15 residues. With 4 bases clipped from V and 5 bases from J, the junction kept 7 bases outside the gene matches. Germline V lookup: CDR1 SEHNR, CDR2 FQNEAQ (reference sequence). CDR3 DNA: TGTGCCAGCAGCTCCACAGGGGGCATAGGAGATACGCAGTATTTT. Its protein product is CASSSTGGIGDTQYF. The variable domain in full, with the rest retrieved from reference TRBV7-9 and TRBJ2-3, is DTGVSQNPRHKITKRGQNVTFRCDPISEHNRLYWYRQTLGQGPEFLTYFQNEAQLEKSRLLSDRFSAERPKGSFSTLEIQRTEQGDSAMYLCASSSTGGIGDTQYFGPGTRLTVL.

The chain links TRBV10-3 to TRBJ2-1; tentative D call: TRBD2 (7 bases). The CDR3 extends over 12 amino acids. The V gene's germline CDR1 is ENHRY and CDR2 SYGVKD. The V gene lost 10 bases and the J gene lost 8 bases, with 15 bases spanning the gap. The CDR3 DNA is TGTGCCACCGAGGGGGGGAATGATGAGCAGTTCTTC. Its protein is CATEGGNDEQFF.

This clonotype was observed a single time. V is TRBV20-1 and J is TRBJ2-7, with a possible D match to TRBD2 (7 bases). The V gene's germline CDR1 is DFQATT and CDR2 SNEGSKA (reference sequence). The germline V and J ends were trimmed by 1 base and 3 bases, with 10 bases remaining between them. The CDR3 has 13 amino acids. In DNA form, the CDR3 reads TGCAGTGCTAGAGGTAGGGGGGGCTACGAGCAGTACTTC. This codes for CSARGRGGYEQYF.

This sequence joins TRBV15 and TRBJ2-7; 11 positions agree with TRBD2. Germline CDR1 is LNHNV and CDR2 is YYDKDF (reference sequence). The CDR3 runs 15 residues. Trimming at V came to 3 bases and at J to 5 bases, leaving 6 bases not matched to a gene. DNA of the CDR3: TGTGCCACCAGCAGCGGACTAGCGGGTCCGAACGAGCAGTACTTC. This encodes CATSSGLAGPNEQYF.

Worth noting for this clonotype: At one boundary the junction diverges from the germline segment, which might be a read error. The V and J genes are TRBV19 and TRBJ1-5; TRBD1 matches 7 bases. Looked up from germline, CDR1 is LNHDA and CDR2 is SQIVND (reference sequence). This CDR3 has 17 amino acids. CDR3 bases: TGTGCCAGTGGTATTGTCAGGGGGTTAACGGGCAATCAGCCCCAGCATTTT. Translated, it gives CASGIVRGLTGNQPQHF.

This clonotype was detected only a few times. The chain joins TRBV24-1 to TRBJ2-1, with 9 bases lining up with TRBD1. The J segment lost 8 bases and the V segment lost 4 bases, leaving 5 bases of the junction unmatched. The length of the CDR3 is 14 residues. The V gene's germline CDR1 is KGHDR and CDR2 SFDVKD. The CDR3 loop reads CATSDPTGGYEQFF. In DNA, the CDR3 is TGTGCCACCAGTGACCCGACAGGGGGTTATGAGCAGTTCTTC.

The rearrangement joins TRBV20-1 to TRBJ2-7, with 7 bases matching TRBD1. With 2 bases clipped from V and 5 bases from J, the junction kept 6 bases outside the gene matches. Germline-derived CDR1 and CDR2 are DFQATT and SNEGSKA (reference sequence). This CDR3 comprises 13 residues. The CDR3: CSARKSGGNEQYF. For the CDR3, the DNA is TGCAGTGCTAGAAAGTCAGGGGGAAACGAGCAGTACTTC.